The present T cell receptor (beta chain) was sequenced within a study of post-analysis software for immune sequencing data. Whole-study findings and limits: The five TRBV segments detected at higher frequency in patients than in controls included TRBV5-6, TRBV5-1 and TRBV20-1.

As for this clonotype: Its target is unknown.

The germline V and J ends were trimmed by 8 bases and 5 bases, with 7 bases remaining between them. CDR3 size: 11 residues. Germline loops: CDR1 LNHDA, CDR2 SQIVND (reference sequence). Presence of unique molecular identifiers characterized the TCR beta cDNA libraries. TCRdb called the PCR reads again in MiXCR, with one record for every CDR3 protein. The sample holds more than 450,000 distinct CDR3 sequences, 30% to 40% seen once. The sequenced material came from blood. The sequence came from a girl aged 2-17 years with multiple sclerosis. The genes are TRBV19 and TRBJ2-1; no clear D gene. CDR3 residues: CASQVNNEQFF. The CDR3 DNA follows: TGTGCCAGTCAGGTCAACAATGAGCAGTTCTTC. The full variable domain, in which reference TRBV19 and TRBJ2-1 provide the parts outside the CDR3, is DGGITQSPKYLFRKEGQNVTLSCEQNLNHDAMYWYRQDPGQGLRLIYYSQIVNDFQKGDIAEGYSVSREKKESFPLTVTSAQKNPTAFYLCASQVNNEQFFGPGTRLTVL.